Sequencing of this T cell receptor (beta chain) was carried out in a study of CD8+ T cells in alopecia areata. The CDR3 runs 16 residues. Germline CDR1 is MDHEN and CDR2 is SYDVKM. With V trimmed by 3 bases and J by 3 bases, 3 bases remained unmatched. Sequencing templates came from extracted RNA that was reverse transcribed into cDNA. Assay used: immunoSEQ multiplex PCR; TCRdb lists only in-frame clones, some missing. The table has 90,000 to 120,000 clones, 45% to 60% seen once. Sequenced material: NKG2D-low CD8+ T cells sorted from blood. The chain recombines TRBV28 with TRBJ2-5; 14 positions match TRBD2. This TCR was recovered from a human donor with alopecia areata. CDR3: CASSFAGLAGEETQYF. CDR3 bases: TGTGCCAGCAGTTTCGCGGGACTAGCGGGAGAAGAGACCCAGTACTTC.